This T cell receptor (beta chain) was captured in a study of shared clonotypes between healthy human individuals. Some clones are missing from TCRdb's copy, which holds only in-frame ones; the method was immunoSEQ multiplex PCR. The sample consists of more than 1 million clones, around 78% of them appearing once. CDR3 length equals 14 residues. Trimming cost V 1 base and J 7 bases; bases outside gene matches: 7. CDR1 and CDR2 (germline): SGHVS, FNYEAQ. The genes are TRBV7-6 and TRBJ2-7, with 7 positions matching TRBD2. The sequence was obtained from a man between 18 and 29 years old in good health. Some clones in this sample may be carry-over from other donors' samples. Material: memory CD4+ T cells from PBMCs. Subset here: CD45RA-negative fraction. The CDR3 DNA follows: TGTGCCAGCAGCTTAGGTACGGGAGCGGGAGAGCAGTACTTC. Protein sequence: CASSLGTGAGEQYF.